This T cell receptor (beta chain) derives from a study of vaccination and CD4 T cells after COVID-19. Overall study context: Post-vaccination samples were procured at a median of roughly 76 days following dose two (range 14 to 241).

This clonotype has only a few counts. Its antigen is not known. Treatment reported: roughly ten-day PBMC culture with coronavirus spike peptide pools or control peptides (ViraFEST assay). Germline V gene data show CDR1 as LNHDA and CDR2 as SQIVND (reference sequence). V lost 3 bases, J lost 7 bases, and 4 bases stayed unmatched. This CDR3 is built from 14 residues. CD4+ T cells that had been cultured provided DNA sequenced with the Oncomine TCR Beta short-read assay. TCRdb fed the PCR reads into MiXCR, producing one record per CDR3 protein. The data hold around 10,000 distinct CDR3 sequences, with over 55% observed a single time.

The TCR comes from a human donor who had recovered from COVID-19. V usage is TRBV19 and J usage is TRBJ1-2; 11 bases are shared with TRBD1. The sequencing input was CD4+ T cells from blood, cultured in vitro. The CDR3 reads CASSIRTGGLGYTF. The CDR3 DNA follows: TGTGCCAGTAGTATCCGGACAGGGGGCCTTGGCTACACCTTC.